This T cell receptor (beta chain) was found in a study of cytomegalovirus exposure and HLA in healthy donors. Whole-study results and caveats: Three CMV-associated chains were confirmed in vitro to be specific for CMV antigens.

Germline assignment: CDR1 SGHRS and CDR2 YFSETQ. V lost 4 bases, J lost 0 bases, and 14 bases lay in between. This CDR3 is 15 amino acids long. As for this clone: Its matching antigen is unknown.

PCR employed 60 Vbeta and 13 Jbeta primers. Measured with immunoSEQ multiplex PCR; TCRdb has only the in-frame clones, and not every one. The sample holds 150,000 to 200,000 clones, 80% seen once. Sequencing was carried out using PBMCs. This chain joins TRBV5-1 and TRBJ2-7; D is possibly TRBD2 (5 bases). The sequence was obtained from a man younger than 45 in good health and CMV-seropositive. This CDR3 reads CASSIQTGSSYEQYF. CDR3 nucleotide sequence: TGCGCCAGCAGCATTCAGACTGGGAGCTCCTACGAGCAGTACTTC.